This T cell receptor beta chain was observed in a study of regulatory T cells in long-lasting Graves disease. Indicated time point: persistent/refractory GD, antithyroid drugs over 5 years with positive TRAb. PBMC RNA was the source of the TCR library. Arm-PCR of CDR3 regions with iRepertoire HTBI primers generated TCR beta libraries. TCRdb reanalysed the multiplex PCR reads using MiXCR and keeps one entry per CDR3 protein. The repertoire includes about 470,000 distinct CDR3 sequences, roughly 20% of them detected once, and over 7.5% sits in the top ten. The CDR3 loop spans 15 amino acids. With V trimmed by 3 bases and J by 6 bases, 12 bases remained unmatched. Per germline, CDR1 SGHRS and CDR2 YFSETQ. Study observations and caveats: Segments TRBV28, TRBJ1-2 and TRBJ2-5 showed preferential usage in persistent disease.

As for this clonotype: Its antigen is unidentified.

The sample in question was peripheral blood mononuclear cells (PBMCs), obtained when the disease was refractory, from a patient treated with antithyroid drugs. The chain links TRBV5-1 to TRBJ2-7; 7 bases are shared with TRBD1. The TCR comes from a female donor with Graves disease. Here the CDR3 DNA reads TGCGCCAGCAGCTCCGGGACAGCCCTTGAGGGCGAGCAGTACTTC. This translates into CASSSGTALEGEQYF.